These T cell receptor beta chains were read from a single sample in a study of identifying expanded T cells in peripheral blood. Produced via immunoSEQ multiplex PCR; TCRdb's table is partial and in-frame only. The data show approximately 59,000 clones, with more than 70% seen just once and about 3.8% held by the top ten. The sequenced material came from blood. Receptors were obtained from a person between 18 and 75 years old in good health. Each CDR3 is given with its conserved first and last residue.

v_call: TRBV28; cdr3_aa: CASHGTYEQYF
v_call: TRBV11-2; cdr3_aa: CASTSRRTGGQETQYF
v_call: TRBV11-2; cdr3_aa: CASSLIGQGAGMKGYTF
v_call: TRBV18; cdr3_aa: CASQEAGQGNSYEQYF
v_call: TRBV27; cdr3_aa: CASSSSGSAYEQYF
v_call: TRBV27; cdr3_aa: CASSLLGPQHF
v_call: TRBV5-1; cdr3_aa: CASSLVVGGGGTEAFF
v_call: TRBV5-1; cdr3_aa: CASSQGVRNEQFF
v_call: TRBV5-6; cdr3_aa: CASSFDPREGYTF
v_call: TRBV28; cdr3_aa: CASRPPGTSGRNSYEQYF
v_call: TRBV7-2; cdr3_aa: CASSSQPWGSDTQYF
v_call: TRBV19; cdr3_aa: CASSIEQGSYEQYF
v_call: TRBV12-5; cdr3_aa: CASGSSRDFAGELFF
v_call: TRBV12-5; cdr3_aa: CASGVSRFSNTGELFF